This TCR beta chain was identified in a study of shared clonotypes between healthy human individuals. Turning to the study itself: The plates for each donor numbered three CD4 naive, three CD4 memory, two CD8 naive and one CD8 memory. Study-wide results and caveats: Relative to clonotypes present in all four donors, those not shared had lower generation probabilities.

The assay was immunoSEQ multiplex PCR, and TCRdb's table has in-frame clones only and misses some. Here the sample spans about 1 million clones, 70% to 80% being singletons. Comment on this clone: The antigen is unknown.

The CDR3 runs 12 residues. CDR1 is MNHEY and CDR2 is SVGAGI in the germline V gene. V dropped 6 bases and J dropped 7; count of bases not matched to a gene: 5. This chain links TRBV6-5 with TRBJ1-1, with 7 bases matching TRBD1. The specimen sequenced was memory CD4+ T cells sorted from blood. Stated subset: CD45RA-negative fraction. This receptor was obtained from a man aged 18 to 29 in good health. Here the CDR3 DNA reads TGTGCCAGCAGCCGCACAGGGGTTGAAGCTTTCTTT. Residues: CASSRTGVEAFF.